Below are 25 T cell receptor beta chains sequenced from a single sample in a study of T cells in Graves' hyperthyroidism and ophthalmopathy (dated by TCRdb to between 2018 and 2021). The library relied on multiplex PCR. Sequencing used an Illumina HiSeq 2000. TCR beta CDR3 regions were amplified from RNA transcripts. The TCR CDR3 was subjected to a first round of RT-PCR using the HTBI primer set and the Qiagen OneStep RT-PCR kit. Using fastp at Q25 and MiXCR, TCRdb reprocessed the public reads and kept productive beta chains. Records with the same CDR3 protein are collapsed into one entry carrying the most frequent genes and DNA. This sample holds about 840,000 distinct CDR3 sequences; 35% to 45% were observed only once. Of the sample, 8.9% falls within the top ten clones. What was sequenced was blood. These receptors all stem from a young man with Graves' hyperthyroidism.

This clonotype was picked up many times. The chain links TRBV20-1 to TRBJ1-5, with D unclear. The V and J ends lost 0 bases and 3 bases respectively, with 9 bases between them. This CDR3 has 14 amino acids. The germline V gene encodes CDR1 DFQATT and CDR2 SNEGSKA (reference sequence). CDR3 bases: TGCAGTGCTAGAGATTTAGACGACAATCAGCCCCAGCATTTT. Amino acids: CSARDLDDNQPQHF.

This rearrangement joins TRBV19 to TRBJ2-2; no firm D call. This CDR3 has 15 residues. Trimming took 5 bases from V and 5 from J, leaving 15 bases between them. CDR1 and CDR2 (germline): LNHDA, SQIVND (reference sequence). In DNA form, the CDR3 reads TGTGCCAGTAGTGTTTCAGGAGTTCTGACCGGGGAGCTGTTTTTT. This encodes CASSVSGVLTGELFF.

The genes are TRBV11-2 and TRBJ2-7; D is unclear. The V end lost 0 bases, the J end lost 0 bases, and 6 bases lay between the germline ends. Germline CDR1 and CDR2: SGHAT and FQNNGV. The CDR3 covers 14 residues. Written as DNA, the CDR3 is TGTGCCAGCAGCTTAGACCCGTACTCCTACGAGCAGTACTTC. It yields the protein CASSLDPYSYEQYF.

This sequence joins TRBV9 and TRBJ2-7, with 8 positions matching TRBD2. Germline assignment: CDR1 SGDLS and CDR2 YYNGEE. With V trimmed by 3 bases and J by 4 bases, 6 bases remained unmatched. The length of the CDR3 is 14 residues. The CDR3 region is CASSGRGGRYEQYF. The CDR3, as DNA: TGTGCCAGCAGCGGACGGGGGGGCCGGTACGAGCAGTACTTC.

As for this clonotype: Since a much larger clone is just one base distant, this may be a read error. The chain couples TRBV4-3 to TRBJ1-1, with D possibly TRBD1 on 6 matching bases. Germline CDR1 is LGHNA and CDR2 is YSLEER. There are 13 residues in the CDR3. CDR3 amino acids: CASSQERDTDAFF. The CDR3 DNA reads TGCGCCAGCAGCCAAGAAAGGGACACTGACGCTTTCTTT.

V and J are TRBV28 and TRBJ1-6; TRBD1 matches at 11 bases. The CDR3 covers 15 residues. The germline CDR1 and CDR2 sequences are MDHEN and SYDVKM. V shed 5 bases and J 10 bases; nucleotides not matched to a gene: 7. CDR3 amino acids: CASSGWTGGESPLHF. CDR3 DNA sequence: TGTGCCAGCAGTGGATGGACAGGGGGCGAATCACCCCTCCACTTT. Full variable domain (remainder filled in from reference TRBV28 and TRBJ1-6): DVKVTQSSRYLVKRTGEKVFLECVQDMDHENMFWYRQDPGLGLRLIYFSYDVKMKEKGDIPEGYSVSREKKERFSLILESASTNQTSMYLCASSGWTGGESPLHFGNGTRLTVT.

Comment on this clonotype: This could be a read error, since a much larger clone is one nucleotide away. CDR3 in DNA: TGTGCCAGCAGTGATCCACCGGGACTAGCGGGAGAGGGGGGGCTGTTTTTT. This translates into CASSDPPGLAGEGGLFF. This chain links TRBV2 with TRBJ2-2, with 14 bases that match TRBD2. Germline CDR1 is SNHLY and CDR2 is FYNNEI. There are 17 residues in the CDR3.

This clonotype was picked up a small number of times. The chain joins TRBV12-3 or TRBV12-4 to TRBJ2-7; tentative D call: TRBD1 (5 bases). The CDR3 sequence is 13 residues long. Trimming shortened V by 5 bases and J by 4 bases, and 12 bases separated the two germline ends. The CDR3 DNA sequence: TGTGCCAGCAGTAAGGGGTTGCGGTACGAGCAGTACTTC. It is translated as CASSKGLRYEQYF.

This chain links TRBV12-3 or TRBV12-4 with TRBJ1-5; TRBD1 might be the D (5 bases). Trimming removed 6 bases at V and 6 bases at J, with 12 bases between. The CDR3 totals 13 residues. CDR3 loop: CASSRPGFQPQHF. The CDR3 region has the DNA TGTGCCAGCAGCAGACCAGGGTTTCAGCCCCAGCATTTT.

This clonotype was picked up a small number of times. The V call is TRBV7-2, the J call TRBJ2-5; D gene uncertain. V was clipped by 4 bases and J by 1 base, with 10 bases between them. Germline lookup yields CDR1 SGHTA and CDR2 FQGNSA. This CDR3 has 14 amino acids. CDR3 protein: CASSSMQAQETQYF. The DNA of the CDR3 is TGTGCCAGCAGCTCGATGCAGGCCCAAGAGACCCAGTACTTC.

This clonotype appeared many times. The V gene is TRBV10-3, the J gene TRBJ1-1, with 7 bases aligning to TRBD1. After removal of 4 bases from V and 3 bases from J, the junction contained 8 bases not matched to a gene. CDR3 length: 15 residues. Germline-derived CDR1 and CDR2 are ENHRY and SYGVKD. CDR3 nucleotides: TGTGCCATCAGTGGGGGACAGTCTGGGTACACTGAAGCTTTCTTT. This gives the protein CAISGGQSGYTEAFF.

CDR3 bases: TGTGCCATCAGTGATCCAAAGGACGGTTACGGCTACACCTTC. Translating it yields CAISDPKDGYGYTF. The gene calls are TRBV10-3 and TRBJ1-2; D not certain. There are 14 residues in the CDR3. Deletions cut 3 bases from V and 8 bases from J, with 16 bases between. Germline V gene data show CDR1 as ENHRY and CDR2 as SYGVKD.

In this sample, this clonotype turned up a few times. The V gene is TRBV7-2, the J gene TRBJ2-3, with D uncertain. Germline V gives CDR1 SGHTA, CDR2 FQGNSA. The CDR3 extends over 14 amino acids. V was cut by 5 bases and J by 2 bases, with 11 bases left in between. CDR3 in DNA: TGTGCCAGCAGCCGTTCGAGGAACACAGATACGCAGTATTTT. Translated, it gives CASSRSRNTDTQYF.

The chain links TRBV7-2 to TRBJ1-6; TRBD1 aligns across 7 bases. This CDR3 has 14 residues. The V gene end was trimmed by 8 bases and the J gene end by 10 bases; junction bases not matched to a gene: 11. Germline CDR1 SGHTA, CDR2 FQGNSA. The chain's CDR3 is CASSRQGTESPLHF. Here the CDR3 DNA reads TGTGCCAGCTCGCGACAGGGAACGGAGTCACCCCTCCACTTT.

The V call is TRBV15, the J call TRBJ2-7, with D possibly matching TRBD2 (7 bases). The CDR3 is 15 residues long. V gave up 0 bases and J gave up 4 bases, with 13 bases separating them. The germline gives CDR1 LNHNV, CDR2 YYDKDF (reference sequence). The CDR3 DNA reads TGTGCCACCAGCAGAGATTGGGGGGGGCGATACGAGCAGTACTTC. Its protein product is CATSRDWGGRYEQYF.

Only one count was recorded for this clonotype. The CDR3 coding sequence is TGTGCCAGCAGTGAGGGACTAGCGGCCCAAGAGACCCAGTACTTC. Protein product: CASSEGLAAQETQYF. The chain carries TRBV25-1 and TRBJ2-5, with TRBD2 identical over 11 bases. CDR3 length equals 15 residues. Unmatched junction bases numbered 1, after V lost 3 bases and J lost 1 base. Per the germline V gene, CDR1 is MGHDK and CDR2 is SYGVNS.

To note about this clonotype: A much larger clonotype is one base distant, so this may be a read error. This chain uses TRBV9 with TRBJ1-1; possible D gene TRBD1, 5 bases. Germline CDR1 and CDR2: SGDLS and YYNGEE. This CDR3 contains 15 residues. CDR3 nucleotide sequence: TGTCCCAGCAGCCCTGAGGGACGGATGAACACTGAAGCTTTCTTT. Its translation is CPSSPEGRMNTEAFF.

The chain employs TRBV12-3 or TRBV12-4 and TRBJ1-2; weak D call: TRBD1 (6 bases). CDR3 length equals 16 residues. The V end lost 2 bases, the J end lost 4 bases, and 17 bases lay between the germline ends. As DNA, the CDR3 is TGTGCCAGCAGTTTACTGCGGGCAGGGGTAGGCTATGGCTACACCTTC. Translated: CASSLLRAGVGYGYTF.

A word on this clonotype: With a much larger clone just one base away, this may be a read error. The gene calls are TRBV7-3 and TRBJ2-2, with D perhaps given as TRBD1 or TRBD2 (5 bases each). Germline-derived CDR1 and CDR2 are SGHTA and FQGTGA. The CDR3 has 12 residues. The CDR3, as DNA: TGTGCCAGCAGCTTAGGGTACGGGGCGCTGTTTTTT. This encodes CASSLGYGALFF.

Details on this clonotype: Without the conserved terminal phenylalanine or tryptophan, this CDR3 likely stems from a read error. The rearrangement uses TRBV2 and TRBJ1-6, with D unclear. This CDR3 has 14 amino acids. Trimming pared 2 bases from V and 3 bases from J, leaving 5 bases between. Per the germline V gene, CDR1 is SNHLY and CDR2 is FYNNEI. The chain's CDR3 is CASSEPSYNSPLHP. The DNA for the CDR3 is TGTGCCAGCAGTGAACCCAGCTATAATTCACCCCTCCACCCT.

This clonotype occurred many times. The rearrangement links TRBV24-1 to TRBJ1-2, with TRBD1 as a possible D gene (6 bases). The germline CDR1 and CDR2 sequences are KGHDR and SFDVKD. The CDR3 consists of 15 residues. Trimming removed 7 bases from V and 0 bases from J, with 14 bases in between. The CDR3 nucleotides are TGTGCCACCAGGCGGCGGACAGCGACTAACTATGGCTACACCTTC. The encoded protein is CATRRRTATNYGYTF.

This chain connects TRBV7-8 to TRBJ2-7; 9 positions agree with TRBD2. Germline CDR1 reads SGHVS; CDR2 reads FQNEAQ. Trimming took 4 bases from V and 3 from J; bases not matched to a gene: 7. The CDR3 extends over 15 amino acids. For the CDR3, the DNA is TGTGCCAGCAGCTCCAGCGGGGGGCCTTTCTACGAGCAGTACTTC. This translates into CASSSSGGPFYEQYF.

Only a few counts were recorded for this clonotype. The chain joins TRBV7-2 to TRBJ1-5; D is possibly TRBD1 (6 bases). Trimming left V 4 bases short and J 7 bases short, with 17 bases between. Germline V gene sequence: CDR1 SGHTA, CDR2 FQGNSA. The CDR3 is 15 residues long. The CDR3 region has the DNA TGTGCCAGCAGCTCCGAGGGGACAACCGAACAGCCCCAGCATTTT. Encoded protein: CASSSEGTTEQPQHF.

This clonotype was detected many times. The V call is TRBV9, the J call TRBJ2-2, with D perhaps TRBD1 or TRBD2 (6 bases each). This CDR3 has 17 residues. The V end was cut by 6 bases, the J end by 2 bases, with 20 bases between. The germline V gene encodes CDR1 SGDLS and CDR2 YYNGEE. CDR3 region: CASTSSGASDNTGELFF. The CDR3 coding sequence is TGTGCCAGCACGAGCTCGGGGGCTTCCGATAACACCGGGGAGCTGTTTTTT.

In this sample, this clonotype turned up many times. The V and J genes are TRBV7-9 and TRBJ1-5; D is uncertain. The germline V gene has CDR1 SEHNR and CDR2 FQNEAQ (reference sequence). The CDR3 totals 15 residues. The V and J ends lost 3 bases and 5 bases respectively, with 14 bases between them. The chain's CDR3 is CASSFRERIDQPQHF. In DNA form, the CDR3 reads TGTGCCAGCAGCTTCCGGGAGAGGATCGATCAGCCCCAGCATTTT.